This T cell receptor beta chain was sequenced during a study of cytomegalovirus exposure and HLA in healthy donors. Germline lookup yields CDR1 SEHNR and CDR2 FQNEAQ (reference sequence). Trimming left V 4 bases short and J 3 bases short, with 19 bases between. This CDR3 is 16 amino acids long. This PCR relied on a set of 60 Vbeta primers and 13 Jbeta primers. Sequencing used immunoSEQ multiplex PCR; TCRdb keeps in-frame clones, though not all of them. Of 100,000 to 150,000 clones listed, around 73% are singletons. Sequencing used PBMCs. The clonotype originates from a man between 25 and 39 years old in good health and CMV-seropositive. The chain employs TRBV7-9 and TRBJ2-7, with a weak D call TRBD1 (6 bases). Here the CDR3 reads CASSSEEYRVGYEQYF. CDR3 in DNA: TGTGCCAGCAGCTCGGAGGAATACAGGGTTGGCTACGAGCAGTACTTC.